This TCR beta chain originates from a study of T cell changes during pregnancy in multiple sclerosis. The data were produced by immunoSEQ multiplex PCR, yet TCRdb's version contains in-frame clones alone and is incomplete. The table records 89,000 or so clones, about 91% of them present only once. V lost 9 bases and J 2 bases, leaving 17 bases between the germline ends. This CDR3 has 16 amino acids. The germline V gene has CDR1 MNHEY and CDR2 SMNVEV (reference sequence). The table lists this clone with a count of one. The sequence derives from a female donor in good health, serving as a control in a pregnancy study. Some clones in this sample may be carry-over from other donors' samples. Source: PBMCs, taken in the first trimester of pregnancy. J is TRBJ2-6 and V is TRBV27, with a tentative D call TRBD1 (7 bases). The CDR3 region has the DNA TGTGCCAGGACAGGGAATTGGGAGGCTGGGGCCAACGTCCTGACTTTC. Protein sequence: CARTGNWEAGANVLTF.